The T cell receptor beta chain described here comes from a study of radiotherapy plus CTLA-4 blockade in lung cancer. For the study at large: Of all patients, under 20% responded objectively and roughly 31% showed disease control. Study-level results: Clones of tumor-derived TCRs expanded in blood after radiotherapy plus ipilimumab. Interferon-beta and early blood T cell clone dynamics reportedly predicted response best.

Measured with immunoSEQ multiplex PCR; TCRdb has only the in-frame clones, and not every one. Of 50,000 to 65,000 clones listed, about three quarters were seen once; the top ten hold 2% to 2.5%. V lost 2 bases and J lost 5; bases outside the gene matches: 8. This CDR3 contains 15 residues. Germline CDR1 and CDR2: SGDLS and YYNGEE. This clone is a singleton in its sample. Its antigen is as yet unknown. The chain joins TRBV9 to TRBJ2-7; 9 nucleotides agree with TRBD1. The receptor comes from a human donor with non-small cell lung cancer whose response to radiotherapy plus ipilimumab could not be evaluated. The specimen was peripheral blood, collected from a patient treated with radiotherapy plus ipilimumab. The CDR3 loop reads CASSVRDRVIHEQYF. The CDR3 DNA sequence: TGTGCCAGCAGCGTTCGGGACAGGGTTATTCACGAGCAGTACTTC. Full variable domain (remainder filled in from reference TRBV9 and TRBJ2-7): DSGVTQTPKHLITATGQRVTLRCSPRSGDLSVYWYQQSLDQGLQFLIQYYNGEERAKGNILERFSAQQFPDLHSELNLSSLELGDSALYFCASSVRDRVIHEQYFGPGTRLTVT.